The present TCR beta chain was sequenced within a study of technical replicates of blood from a handful of donors. Germline V lookup: CDR1 SGHKS, CDR2 YYEKEE (reference sequence). Trimming took off 0 bases at V and 1 base at J, with 9 bases between the two ends. This CDR3 comprises 15 residues. Only in-frame clones appear in the TCRdb table, and some are missing; sequencing was by immunoSEQ multiplex PCR. The sample carries about 76,000 clones, roughly 94% recorded once. Specimen: T cells isolated from PBMCs. The rearrangement links TRBV5-5 to TRBJ2-3, with a possible D match to TRBD2 (6 bases). The source is a human donor in good health. CDR3 region: CASSLDGGGTDTQYF. CDR3 bases: TGTGCCAGCAGCTTGGATGGCGGGGGCACAGATACGCAGTATTTT.